Presented here are 11 T cell receptor beta chains from one specimen sequenced in a study of T-cell memory formation after mild COVID-19. TCRdb recomputed calls from the 5' RACE reads with MiXCR, one row per CDR3 protein. Of 380,000 or so distinct CDR3 sequences listed, around 14% are singletons. Sequencing used PBMCs or a T cell subset sorted from them (not recorded which). The source is a man younger than 35 who had mild COVID-19 (a few samples of this study predate the infection). Cell type and time point are not known.

The chain recombines TRBV6-1 with TRBJ2-2; 8 bases agree with TRBD1. Per germline, CDR1 MNHNS and CDR2 SASEGT. The junction had 4 bases not matched to a gene; V was cut back by 4 bases and J by 6 bases. This CDR3 has 14 residues. The CDR3 sequence is CASSGRQGSGELFF. For the CDR3, the DNA is TGTGCCAGCAGTGGCCGACAGGGGTCCGGGGAGCTGTTTTTT.

This clonotype was seen at least ten times. The chain uses TRBV7-2 and TRBJ2-5, with 7 bases matching TRBD2. This CDR3 comprises 13 residues. Per the germline V gene, CDR1 is SGHTA and CDR2 is FQGNSA. Trimming at V came to 4 bases and at J to 5 bases, leaving 4 bases not matched to a gene. This chain's CDR3 is CASSSGGFETQYF. CDR3 DNA: TGTGCCAGCAGCTCGGGAGGATTTGAGACCCAGTACTTC.

The V gene is TRBV4-3, the J gene TRBJ1-1; possibly TRBD1 for D (6 bases). CDR1 and CDR2 from the germline V gene are LGHNA and YSLEER. V was cut by 1 base and J by 2 bases, with 11 bases left in between. CDR3 size: 15 residues. The CDR3 sequence is CASSQVLQGNTEAFF. In nucleotides, the CDR3 is TGCGCCAGCAGCCAAGTTTTACAGGGTAACACTGAAGCTTTCTTT.

In this sample, this clonotype turned up many times. The rearrangement links TRBV7-2 to TRBJ2-5; weak D call: TRBD1 (5 bases). V lost 4 bases to trimming and J lost 2 bases, with 11 bases between them. CDR1 SGHTA and CDR2 FQGNSA come from the germline V gene. The CDR3 is 14 amino acids. Here the CDR3 DNA reads TGTGCCAGCAGCTATAGAGCAGGGCAAGAGACCCAGTACTTC. This gives the protein CASSYRAGQETQYF. The full variable domain, with the rest looked up from reference TRBV7-2 and TRBJ2-5, is GAGVSQSPSNKVTEKGKDVELRCDPISGHTALYWYRQSLGQGLEFLIYFQGNSAPDKSGLPSDRFSAERTGGSVSTLTIQRTQQEDSAVYLCASSYRAGQETQYFGPGTRLLVL.

In this sample, this clonotype turned up many times. The chain recombines TRBV6-5 with TRBJ2-1; weak D call: TRBD1 (6 bases). In germline, CDR1 is MNHEY, CDR2 SVGAGI. Trimming stripped 5 bases from V and 6 bases from J, with 8 bases between. CDR3 length: 12 residues. CDR3 coding DNA: TGTGCCAGCAGTGGGGGCCGCAATGAGCAGTTCTTC. Its translation is CASSGGRNEQFF.

This clonotype was seen only a few times. V is TRBV6-2 or TRBV6-3 and J is TRBJ2-1, with 7 bases fitting TRBD2. The CDR3 consists of 16 residues. Per germline, CDR1 MNHEY and CDR2 SVGEGT. Unmatched junction bases numbered 17, after V lost 7 bases and J lost 8 bases. Here the CDR3 reads CASTTSRWGGLDEQFF. The CDR3, as DNA: TGTGCCAGCACTACCTCCAGGTGGGGGGGGTTGGATGAGCAGTTCTTC.

The chain has TRBV13 and TRBJ2-2, with 9 nucleotides matching TRBD1. The CDR3 extends over 16 amino acids. Losses at the gene ends were 4 bases for V and 4 bases for J; bases not matched to a gene: 7. Germline V gene sequence: CDR1 PRHDT, CDR2 FYEKMQ (reference sequence). CDR3 protein: CASSSRDREGTGELFF. CDR3 DNA sequence: TGTGCCAGCAGCTCTCGGGACAGGGAAGGCACCGGGGAGCTGTTTTTT.

V is TRBV7-9 and J is TRBJ1-5; TRBD1 aligns across 8 bases. This CDR3 region has 16 residues. Losses at the gene ends were 0 bases for V and 2 bases for J; bases not matched to a gene: 3. CDR1 and CDR2 (germline): SEHNR, FQNEAQ (reference sequence). CDR3 in DNA: TGTGCCAGCAGCTTAGCCCAGACAGGGGGCAATCAGCCCCAGCATTTT. Its protein is CASSLAQTGGNQPQHF. The full variable domain, with the rest looked up from reference TRBV7-9 and TRBJ1-5, is DTGVSQNPRHKITKRGQNVTFRCDPISEHNRLYWYRQTLGQGPEFLTYFQNEAQLEKSRLLSDRFSAERPKGSFSTLEIQRTEQGDSAMYLCASSLAQTGGNQPQHFGDGTRLSIL.

The chain carries TRBV27 and TRBJ2-5, with D possibly matching TRBD2 (5 bases). This CDR3 contains 14 residues. Trimming pared 5 bases from V and 1 base from J, leaving 11 bases between. Germline CDR1 MNHEY, CDR2 SMNVEV (reference sequence). The CDR3 loop is CASSPRRTQETQYF. CDR3 coding DNA: TGTGCCAGCAGTCCAAGGAGGACCCAAGAGACCCAGTACTTC.

The chain couples TRBV6-1 to TRBJ1-5; D unresolved. This CDR3 comprises 11 residues. Between the trimmed V and J ends, which lost 8 bases and 7 bases, there was a span of 9 bases. Germline CDR1 and CDR2: MNHNS and SASEGT. Here the CDR3 DNA reads TGTGCCAGCGCCTCGGGGCAGCCCCAGCATTTT. Protein: CASASGQPQHF.

This clonotype has more than one count but fewer than ten. The genes are TRBV25-1 and TRBJ2-3; the match to TRBD1 covers 7 bases. This CDR3 has 14 residues. V lost 2 bases and J lost 6; bases outside the gene matches: 5. Germline CDR1 and CDR2: MGHDK and SYGVNS. This CDR3 is CASSEGQDPDTQYF. The CDR3 DNA sequence: TGTGCCAGCAGTGAAGGACAGGACCCGGATACGCAGTATTTT.